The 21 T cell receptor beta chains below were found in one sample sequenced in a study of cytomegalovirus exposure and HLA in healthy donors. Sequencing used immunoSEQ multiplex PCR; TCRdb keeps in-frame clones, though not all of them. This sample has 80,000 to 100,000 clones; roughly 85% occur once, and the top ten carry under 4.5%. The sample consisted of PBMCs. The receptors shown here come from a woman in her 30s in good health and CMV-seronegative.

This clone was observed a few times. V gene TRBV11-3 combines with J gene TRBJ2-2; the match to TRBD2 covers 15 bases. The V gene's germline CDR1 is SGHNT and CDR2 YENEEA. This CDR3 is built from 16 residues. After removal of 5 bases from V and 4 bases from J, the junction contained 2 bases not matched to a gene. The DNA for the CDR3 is TGTGCCAGCAGCAGGACTAGCGGGAGGGCCACCGGGGAGCTGTTTTTT. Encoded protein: CASSRTSGRATGELFF.

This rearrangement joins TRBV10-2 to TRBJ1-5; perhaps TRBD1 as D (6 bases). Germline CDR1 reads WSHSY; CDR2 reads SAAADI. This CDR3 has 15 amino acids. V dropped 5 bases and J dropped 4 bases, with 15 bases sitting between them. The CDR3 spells CASSLSGTFNQPQHF. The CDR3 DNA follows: TGCGCCAGCAGTCTGTCCGGGACATTTAATCAGCCCCAGCATTTT.

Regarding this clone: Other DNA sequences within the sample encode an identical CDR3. In DNA form, the CDR3 reads TGTGCCAGCAGTTGGACAGGGGCCATCAATCAGCCCCAGCATTTT. It is translated as CASSWTGAINQPQHF. The V gene is TRBV6-1, the J gene TRBJ1-5; 9 nucleotides line up with TRBD1. Germline V gene lookup returns CDR1 MNHNS and CDR2 SASEGT. The CDR3 totals 15 residues. With 5 bases clipped from V and 3 bases from J, the junction kept 5 bases outside the gene matches.

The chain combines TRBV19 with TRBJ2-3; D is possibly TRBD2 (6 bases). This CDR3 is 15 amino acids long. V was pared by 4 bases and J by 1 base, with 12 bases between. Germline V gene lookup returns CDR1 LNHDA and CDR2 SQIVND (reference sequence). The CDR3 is CASSTRGLRTDTQYF. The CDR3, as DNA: TGTGCCAGTAGTACCCGGGGACTGCGCACAGATACGCAGTATTTT.

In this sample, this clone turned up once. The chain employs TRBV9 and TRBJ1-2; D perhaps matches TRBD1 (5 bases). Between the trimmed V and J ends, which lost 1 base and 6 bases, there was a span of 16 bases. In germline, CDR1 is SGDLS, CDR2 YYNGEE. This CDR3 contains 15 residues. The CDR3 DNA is TGTGCCAGCAGCGTACAGGGCGCGGCGGGGGATGGCTACACCTTC. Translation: CASSVQGAAGDGYTF.

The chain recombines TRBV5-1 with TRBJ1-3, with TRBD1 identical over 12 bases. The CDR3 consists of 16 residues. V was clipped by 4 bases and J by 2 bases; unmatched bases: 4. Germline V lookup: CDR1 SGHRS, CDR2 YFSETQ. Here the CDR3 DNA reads TGCGCCAGCAGCCGCGGGGACAGGGGGCCTGGAAACACCATATATTTT. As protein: CASSRGDRGPGNTIYF.

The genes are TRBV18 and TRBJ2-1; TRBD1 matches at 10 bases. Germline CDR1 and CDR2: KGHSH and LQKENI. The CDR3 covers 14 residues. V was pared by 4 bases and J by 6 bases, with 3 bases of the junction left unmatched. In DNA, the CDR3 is TGTGCCAGCTCACGAGGGGACAGGGGCAATGAGCAGTTCTTC. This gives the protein CASSRGDRGNEQFF.

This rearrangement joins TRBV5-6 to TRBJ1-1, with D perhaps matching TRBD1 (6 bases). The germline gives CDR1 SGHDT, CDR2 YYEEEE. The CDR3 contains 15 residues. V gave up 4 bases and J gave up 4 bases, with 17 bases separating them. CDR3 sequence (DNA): TGTGCCAGCAGCCCGCTGCGGGGGGCAGGCACTGAAGCTTTCTTT. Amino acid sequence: CASSPLRGAGTEAFF.

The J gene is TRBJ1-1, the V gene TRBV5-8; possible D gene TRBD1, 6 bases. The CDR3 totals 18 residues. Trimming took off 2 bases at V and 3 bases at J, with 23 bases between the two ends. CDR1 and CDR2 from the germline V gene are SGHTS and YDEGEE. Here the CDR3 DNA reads TGTGCCAGCAGCTTTATCCCCACCGTAGGGGGTGTGGACACTGAAGCTTTCTTT. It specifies CASSFIPTVGGVDTEAFF. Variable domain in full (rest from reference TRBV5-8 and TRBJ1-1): EAGVTQSPTHLIKTRGQQATLRCSPISGHTSVYWYQQALGLGLQFLLWYDEGEERNRGNFPPRFSGRQFPNYSSELNVNALELEDSALYLCASSFIPTVGGVDTEAFFGQGTRLTVV.

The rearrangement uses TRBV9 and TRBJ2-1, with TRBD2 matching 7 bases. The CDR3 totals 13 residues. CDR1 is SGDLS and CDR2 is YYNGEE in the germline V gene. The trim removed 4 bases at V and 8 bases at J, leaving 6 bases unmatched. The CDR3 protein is CASSLPGGDEQFF. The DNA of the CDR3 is TGTGCCAGCAGCTTACCTGGGGGGGATGAGCAGTTCTTC. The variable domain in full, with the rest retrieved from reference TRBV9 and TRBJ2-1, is DSGVTQTPKHLITATGQRVTLRCSPRSGDLSVYWYQQSLDQGLQFLIQYYNGEERAKGNILERFSAQQFPDLHSELNLSSLELGDSALYFCASSLPGGDEQFFGPGTRLTVL.

DNA of the CDR3: TGTGCCAGCTCACAGGAGATTACTGGAAACACCATATATTTT. This encodes CASSQEITGNTIYF. This rearrangement joins TRBV18 to TRBJ1-3; D is undetermined. Trimming pared 4 bases from V and 2 bases from J, leaving 9 bases between. This CDR3 region has 14 residues. Germline loops: CDR1 KGHSH, CDR2 LQKENI.

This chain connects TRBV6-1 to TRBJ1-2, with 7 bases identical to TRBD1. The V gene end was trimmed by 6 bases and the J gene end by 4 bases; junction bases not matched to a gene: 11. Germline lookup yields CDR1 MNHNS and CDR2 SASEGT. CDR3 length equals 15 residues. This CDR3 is CASRMSGGSGYGYTF. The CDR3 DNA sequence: TGTGCCAGCAGGATGTCAGGGGGATCGGGCTATGGCTACACCTTC.

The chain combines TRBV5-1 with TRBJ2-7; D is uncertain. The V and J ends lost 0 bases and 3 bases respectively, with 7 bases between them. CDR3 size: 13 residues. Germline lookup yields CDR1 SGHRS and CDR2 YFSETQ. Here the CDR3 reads CASSLDPDYEQYF. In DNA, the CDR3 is TGCGCCAGCAGCTTGGACCCAGACTACGAGCAGTACTTC. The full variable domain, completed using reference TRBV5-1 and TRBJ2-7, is KAGVTQTPRYLIKTRGQQVTLSCSPISGHRSVSWYQQTPGQGLQFLFEYFSETQRNKGNFPGRFSGRQFSNSRSEMNVSTLELGDSALYLCASSLDPDYEQYFGPGTRLTVT.

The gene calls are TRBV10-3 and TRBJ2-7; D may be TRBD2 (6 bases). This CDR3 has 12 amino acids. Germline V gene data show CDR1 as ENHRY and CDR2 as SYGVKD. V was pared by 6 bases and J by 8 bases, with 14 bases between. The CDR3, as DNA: TGTGCCATCAGGGATCGACTAGTCCAGCAGTACTTC. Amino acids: CAIRDRLVQQYF.

The CDR3 DNA follows: TGTGCCAGCAGCGGTACGGGATCGCTCTACGAGCAGTACTTC. Protein sequence: CASSGTGSLYEQYF. The chain employs TRBV5-6 and TRBJ2-7, with a tentative D call TRBD2 (5 bases). Germline CDR1 reads SGHDT; CDR2 reads YYEEEE. V lost 4 bases and J 3 bases, leaving 14 bases between the germline ends. CDR3 size: 14 residues.

CDR3 nucleotide sequence: TGCGCCAGCAGCATACAGGGGTACGGGGGAGAGACCCAGTACTTC. Translating it yields CASSIQGYGGETQYF. The chain links TRBV5-1 to TRBJ2-5, with a weak D call TRBD1 (7 bases). This CDR3 has 15 residues. Trimming took 4 bases from V and 4 from J, leaving 17 bases between them. Germline V gene data show CDR1 as SGHRS and CDR2 as YFSETQ.

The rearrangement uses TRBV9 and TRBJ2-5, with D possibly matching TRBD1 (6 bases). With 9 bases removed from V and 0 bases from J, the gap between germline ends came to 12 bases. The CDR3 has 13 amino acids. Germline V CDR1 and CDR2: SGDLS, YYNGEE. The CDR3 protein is CAIGGDYQETQYF. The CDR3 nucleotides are TGTGCCATAGGGGGAGACTACCAAGAGACCCAGTACTTC.

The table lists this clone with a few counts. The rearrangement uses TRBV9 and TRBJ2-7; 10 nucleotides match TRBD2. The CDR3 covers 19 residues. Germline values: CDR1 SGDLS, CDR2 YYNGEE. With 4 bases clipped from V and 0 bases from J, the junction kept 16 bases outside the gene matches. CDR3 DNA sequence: TGTGCCAGCAGCACCGGCGCTAGCGGGGGTAACACCCCCTCCTACGAGCAGTACTTC. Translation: CASSTGASGGNTPSYEQYF.

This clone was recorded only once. CDR3 DNA: TGCGCCAGCAGCTTGGTACGGTTGAACACTGAAGCTTTCTTT. Residues: CASSLVRLNTEAFF. The genes are TRBV5-1 and TRBJ1-1, with D unresolved. With 0 bases removed from V and 0 bases from J, the gap between germline ends came to 6 bases. Looked up from germline, CDR1 is SGHRS and CDR2 is YFSETQ. This CDR3 region has 14 residues.

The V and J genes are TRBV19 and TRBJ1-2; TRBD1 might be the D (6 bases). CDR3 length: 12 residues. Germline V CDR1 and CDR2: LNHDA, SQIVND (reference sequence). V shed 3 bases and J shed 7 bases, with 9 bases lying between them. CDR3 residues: CASSIRGAGYTF. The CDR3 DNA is TGTGCCAGTAGTATTCGGGGGGCTGGCTACACCTTC.

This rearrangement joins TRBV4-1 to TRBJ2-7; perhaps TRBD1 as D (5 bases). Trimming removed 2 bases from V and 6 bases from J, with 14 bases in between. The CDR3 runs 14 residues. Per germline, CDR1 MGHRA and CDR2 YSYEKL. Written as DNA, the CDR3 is TGCGCCAGCAGCCAATTGACCGCAAGGGGCGAGCAGTACTTC. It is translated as CASSQLTARGEQYF.